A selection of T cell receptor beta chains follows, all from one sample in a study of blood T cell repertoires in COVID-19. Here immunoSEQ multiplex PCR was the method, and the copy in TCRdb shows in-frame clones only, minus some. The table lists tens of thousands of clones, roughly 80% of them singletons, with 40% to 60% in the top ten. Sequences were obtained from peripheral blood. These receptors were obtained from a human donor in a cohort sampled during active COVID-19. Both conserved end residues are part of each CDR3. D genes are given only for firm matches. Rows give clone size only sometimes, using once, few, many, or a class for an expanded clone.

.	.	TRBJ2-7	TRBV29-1	CSVLDSSDYEQYF	TGCAGCGTCCTTGACAGCTCGGACTACGAGCAGTACTTC
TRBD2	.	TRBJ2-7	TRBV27	CASTLAASGLGEQYF	TGTGCCAGCACTCTTGCGGCTAGCGGTCTCGGGGAGCAGTACTTC
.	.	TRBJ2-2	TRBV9	CASSVGEGDTGELFF	TGTGCCAGCAGCGTAGGGGAGGGGGACACCGGGGAGCTGTTTTTT
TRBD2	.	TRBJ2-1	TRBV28	CASSFLAGVKEQFF	TGTGCCAGCAGTTTCCTAGCGGGAGTAAAGGAGCAGTTCTTC
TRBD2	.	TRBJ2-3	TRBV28	CASSLSRGLGSTTDTQYF	TGTGCCAGCAGTTTATCGCGGGGGTTGGGCAGCACCACAGATACGCAGTATTTT
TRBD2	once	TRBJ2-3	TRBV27	CASSPHRTSGSGADTQYF	TGTGCCAGCAGTCCCCATAGGACTAGCGGGAGTGGCGCAGATACGCAGTATTTT
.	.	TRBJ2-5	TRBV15	CATSRGAGQETQYF	TGTGCCACCAGCAGAGGCGCCGGTCAAGAGACCCAGTACTTC
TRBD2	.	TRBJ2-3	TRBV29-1	CSVTTSGNRGTDTQYF	TGCAGCGTTACAACTAGCGGGAATCGGGGCACAGATACGCAGTATTTT
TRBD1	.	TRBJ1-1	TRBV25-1	CASRRRGLTEAFF	TGTGCCAGCAGAAGAAGGGGGCTAACTGAAGCTTTCTTT
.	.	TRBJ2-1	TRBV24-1	CATSDHRGGVDNEQFF	TGTGCCACCAGTGACCACAGGGGCGGGGTCGACAATGAGCAGTTCTTC
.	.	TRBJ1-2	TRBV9	CASSVVPDTNYGYTF	TGTGCCAGCAGCGTAGTCCCGGACACAAACTATGGCTACACCTTC
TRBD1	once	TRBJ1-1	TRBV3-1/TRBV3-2	CASSQAVTGDLNTEAFF	TGTGCCAGCAGCCAAGCAGTGACAGGGGATTTGAACACTGAAGCTTTCTTT
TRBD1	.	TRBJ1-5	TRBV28	CASRLLSGTGAQPQHF	TGTGCCAGCAGACTACTCTCCGGGACAGGGGCTCAGCCCCAGCATTTT
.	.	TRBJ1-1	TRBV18	CASSPPIQGRTEAFF	TGTGCCAGCTCACCACCCATTCAGGGAAGGACTGAAGCTTTCTTT
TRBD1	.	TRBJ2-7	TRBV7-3	CASSLTGTGAYEQYF	TGTGCCAGCAGCTTGACCGGGACAGGGGCCTACGAGCAGTACTTC
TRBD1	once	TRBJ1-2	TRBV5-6	CASSFRTGYGYTF	TGTGCCAGCAGCTTCCGGACAGGCTATGGCTACACCTTC
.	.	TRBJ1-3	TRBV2	CATRFRGRNTIYF	TGTGCCACCCGCTTCAGGGGAAGAAACACCATATATTTT
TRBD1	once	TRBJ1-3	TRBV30	CAWEDREGVGNTIYF	TGTGCCTGGGAGGACAGGGAGGGAGTCGGAAACACCATATATTTT
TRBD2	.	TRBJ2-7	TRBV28	CASSPLAEIYEQYF	TGTGCCAGCAGTCCACTAGCGGAGATCTACGAGCAGTACTTC
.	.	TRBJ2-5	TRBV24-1	CATSDPGVLGETQYF	TGTGCCACCAGTGACCCAGGGGTGCTGGGGGAGACCCAGTACTTC
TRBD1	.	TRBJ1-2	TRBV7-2	CASSSGQAFYGYTF	TGTGCCAGCAGCTCCGGACAGGCCTTCTATGGCTACACCTTC
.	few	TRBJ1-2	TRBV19	CASSPQGTGYTF	TGTGCCAGTAGTCCGCAGGGTACGGGCTACACCTTC
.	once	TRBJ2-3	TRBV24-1	CATSVTVGDTQYF	TGTGCCACCAGTGTGACAGTGGGAGATACGCAGTATTTT
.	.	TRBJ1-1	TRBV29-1	CSVGRESTEAFF	TGCAGCGTCGGAAGGGAGAGCACTGAAGCTTTCTTT
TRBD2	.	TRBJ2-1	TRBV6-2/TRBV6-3	CASSSHRTSGNEQFF	TGTGCCAGCAGTTCCCACCGGACTAGCGGAAATGAGCAGTTCTTC
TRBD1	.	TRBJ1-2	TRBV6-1	CASSEVDRGWYGYTF	TGTGCCAGCAGTGAAGTGGACAGGGGCTGGTATGGCTACACCTTC
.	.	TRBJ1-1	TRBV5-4	CASSTRQVSRTEAFF	TGTGCCAGCAGTACGCGACAGGTCTCTAGGACTGAAGCTTTCTTT
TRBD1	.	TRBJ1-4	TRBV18	CASSLSGQANEKLFF	TGTGCCAGCTCACTATCCGGACAGGCTAATGAAAAACTGTTTTTT
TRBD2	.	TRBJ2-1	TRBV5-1	CASSRTSGSPNEQFF	TGCGCCAGCAGCAGGACTAGCGGGAGTCCCAATGAGCAGTTCTTC
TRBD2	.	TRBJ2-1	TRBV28	CASSFSASGPTDEQFF	TGTGCCAGCAGTTTTTCGGCTAGCGGGCCAACGGATGAGCAGTTCTTC
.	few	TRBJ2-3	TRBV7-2	CASSFRRAEDTQYF	TGTGCCAGCAGCTTTCGCAGGGCGGAGGATACGCAGTATTTT
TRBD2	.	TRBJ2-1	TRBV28	CASRPAGGPPIEQFF	TGTGCCAGCAGGCCAGCGGGAGGGCCTCCAATTGAGCAGTTCTTC
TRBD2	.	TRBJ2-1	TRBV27	CASSLPPGKGGNEQFF	TGTGCCAGCAGTTTACCGCCGGGAAAGGGAGGGAATGAGCAGTTCTTC
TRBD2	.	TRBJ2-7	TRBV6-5	CASTRGPSGSYEQYF	TGTGCCAGCACCAGAGGCCCTAGCGGGAGTTACGAGCAGTACTTC
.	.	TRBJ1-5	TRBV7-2	CASSLDRAGRQPQHF	TGTGCCAGCAGCTTAGACAGGGCGGGTCGTCAGCCCCAGCATTTT
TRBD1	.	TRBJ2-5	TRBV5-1	CASSRGQGLEFETQYF	TGCGCCAGCAGCCGGGGACAGGGGTTAGAGTTTGAGACCCAGTACTTC
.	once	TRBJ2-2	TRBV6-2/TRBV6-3	CASSYGGGRTGELFF	TGTGCCAGCAGTTACGGGGGGGGCAGGACCGGGGAGCTGTTTTTT
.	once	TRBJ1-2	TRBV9	CASSAGTGPTGNYGYTF	TGTGCCAGCAGCGCGGGAACCGGGCCCACGGGAAACTATGGCTACACCTTC
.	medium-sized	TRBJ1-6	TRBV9	CASSVGTVNSPLHF	TGTGCCAGCAGCGTAGGGACAGTCAATTCACCCCTCCACTTT
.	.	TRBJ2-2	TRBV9	CASLASNTGELFF	TGTGCCAGCTTAGCGTCAAACACCGGGGAGCTGTTTTTT
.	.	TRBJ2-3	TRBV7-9	CASSLAGTGTDTQYF	TGTGCCAGCAGCTTAGCGGGGACTGGCACAGATACGCAGTATTTT
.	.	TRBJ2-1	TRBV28	CASGAAGSYNEQFF	TGTGCCAGCGGAGCGGCTGGATCCTACAATGAGCAGTTCTTC
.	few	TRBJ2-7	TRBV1	CGGPDEAYEQYF	TGCGGAGGTCCGGACGAAGCCTACGAGCAGTACTTC
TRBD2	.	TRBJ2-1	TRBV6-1	CASSDLAGEGGYNEQFF	TGTGCCAGCAGTGATCTAGCGGGAGAAGGCGGCTACAATGAGCAGTTCTTC
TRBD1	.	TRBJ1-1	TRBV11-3	CASSLGQTNTEAFF	TGTGCCAGCAGCCTGGGACAGACGAACACTGAAGCTTTCTTT
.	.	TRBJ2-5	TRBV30	CAWSGRGETQYF	TGTGCCTGGAGTGGAAGAGGGGAGACCCAGTACTTC
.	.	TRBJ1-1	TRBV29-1	CSVSLLGNTEAFF	TGCAGCGTTTCTTTACTAGGGAACACTGAAGCTTTCTTT